The 20 T cell receptor beta chains given below trace back to one sample, sequenced in a study of T cell changes during pregnancy in multiple sclerosis. Assay: immunoSEQ multiplex PCR; the TCRdb copy retains only in-frame clones and omits some. The table shows about 8,000 clones, with about 90% occurring only once. Sequencing was performed on CD8+ T cells from peripheral blood mononuclear cells, taken in the first trimester of pregnancy. The receptors come from a female donor in good health, enrolled as a control in a pregnancy study.

This clone was observed a few times. The J gene is TRBJ2-1, the V gene TRBV6-4; 9 nucleotides match TRBD2. This CDR3 has 15 residues. The V gene's germline CDR1 is MRHNA and CDR2 SNTAGT. V was pared by 2 bases and J by 7 bases, with 6 bases of the junction left unmatched. The CDR3 reads CASSDGGGAGNEQFF. Written as DNA, the CDR3 is TGTGCCAGCAGTGACGGCGGGGGGGCCGGGAATGAGCAGTTCTTC.

The V and J genes are TRBV29-1 and TRBJ2-2, with 9 bases aligning to TRBD2. The CDR3 runs to 13 residues. Looked up from germline, CDR1 is SQVTM and CDR2 is ANQGSEA. V shed 6 bases, J shed 5 bases, and the junction held 4 bases outside the gene matches. The CDR3 sequence is CSVIAGATGELFF. In nucleotides, the CDR3 is TGCAGCGTAATAGCGGGAGCGACCGGGGAGCTGTTTTTT.

This chain joins TRBV9 and TRBJ2-7; 7 bases line up with TRBD2. CDR1 and CDR2 from the germline V gene are SGDLS and YYNGEE. V gave up 4 bases and J gave up 7 bases; unmatched junction bases: 11. The CDR3 loop spans 14 amino acids. The CDR3 region is CASSHRDYPSEQYF. The CDR3 nucleotides read TGTGCCAGCAGCCACCGGGACTACCCCAGTGAGCAGTACTTC.

The chain employs TRBV5-6 and TRBJ1-4; D is ambiguous. This CDR3 has 14 amino acids. Germline assignment: CDR1 SGHDT and CDR2 YYEEEE. V dropped 4 bases and J dropped 0 bases, with 7 bases sitting between them. The CDR3 loop reads CASSPVATNEKLFF. Written as DNA, the CDR3 is TGTGCCAGCAGCCCGGTTGCAACTAATGAAAAACTGTTTTTT. Full variable domain (missing parts from reference TRBV5-6 and TRBJ1-4): DAGVTQSPTHLIKTRGQQVTLRCSPKSGHDTVSWYQQALGQGPQFIFQYYEEEERQRGNFPDRFSGHQFPNYSSELNVNALLLGDSALYLCASSPVATNEKLFFGSGTQLSVL.

The chain has TRBV4-1 and TRBJ2-3, with TRBD2 matching 13 bases. The CDR3 runs 16 residues. Trimming cost V 3 bases and J 2 bases; bases outside gene matches: 2. Per germline, CDR1 MGHRA and CDR2 YSYEKL. Written as DNA, the CDR3 is TGCGCCAGCAGCCAGACTAGCGGGGGGCCCACAGATACGCAGTATTTT. Translation gives CASSQTSGGPTDTQYF.

V is TRBV5-5 and J is TRBJ2-7, with 9 bases identical to TRBD1. Germline CDR1 reads SGHKS; CDR2 reads YYEKEE (reference sequence). Trimming at V came to 6 bases and at J to 6 bases, leaving 10 bases not matched to a gene. CDR3 size: 14 residues. CDR3 bases: TGTGCCAGCATCCCGGGACAGGGTACCCTCGAGCAGTACTTC. It translates to CASIPGQGTLEQYF.

The rearrangement uses TRBV9 and TRBJ1-6; weak D call: TRBD1 (6 bases). The CDR3 covers 14 residues. V was clipped by 3 bases and J by 9 bases, with 13 bases between them. The germline CDR1 and CDR2 sequences are SGDLS and YYNGEE. The CDR3 reads CASSGGDTGSPLHF. The CDR3 DNA is TGTGCCAGCAGCGGAGGGGACACCGGTTCACCCCTCCACTTT. The whole variable domain, remainder taken from reference TRBV9 and TRBJ1-6, is DSGVTQTPKHLITATGQRVTLRCSPRSGDLSVYWYQQSLDQGLQFLIQYYNGEERAKGNILERFSAQQFPDLHSELNLSSLELGDSALYFCASSGGDTGSPLHFGNGTRLTVT.

The chain combines TRBV6-4 with TRBJ2-1; TRBD2 matches at 11 bases. CDR1 is MRHNA and CDR2 is SNTAGT in the germline V gene. V was clipped by 5 bases and J by 7 bases; unmatched bases: 7. There are 15 residues in the CDR3. CDR3 sequence reads: CASSHSGGAGNEQFF. The CDR3 DNA is TGTGCCAGCAGTCATAGCGGGGGGGCAGGTAATGAGCAGTTCTTC.

The J gene is TRBJ2-7, the V gene TRBV27, with 9 nucleotides matching TRBD2. Trimming took 6 bases from V and 4 from J; bases not matched to a gene: 10. The CDR3 sequence is 15 residues long. Germline assignment: CDR1 MNHEY and CDR2 SMNVEV (reference sequence). This CDR3 is CASSRPLAGGYEQYF. CDR3 nucleotides: TGTGCCAGCAGCCGCCCACTAGCGGGTGGGTACGAGCAGTACTTC.

The chain has TRBV2 and TRBJ2-7, with D unclear. Germline CDR1 and CDR2: SNHLY and FYNNEI. The V gene lost 2 bases and the J gene lost 2 bases, with 10 bases spanning the gap. The CDR3 runs 14 residues. The CDR3 here is CASSENTLAYEQYF. In DNA form, the CDR3 reads TGTGCCAGCAGTGAAAACACCCTAGCCTACGAGCAGTACTTC.

The V and J genes are TRBV9 and TRBJ1-2; 9 bases map to TRBD1. V trimming: 3 bases; J trimming: 0 bases; junction bases outside the gene matches: 3. The CDR3 length is 15 residues. Germline lookup yields CDR1 SGDLS and CDR2 YYNGEE. The CDR3 DNA follows: TGTGCCAGCAGCGGGGGACAGGGCCCTAACTATGGCTACACCTTC. Its translation is CASSGGQGPNYGYTF.

J is TRBJ2-3 and V is TRBV5-1, with TRBD2 identical over 7 bases. Germline V gene data show CDR1 as SGHRS and CDR2 as YFSETQ. The CDR3 sequence is 15 residues long. The junction had 11 bases not matched to a gene; V was cut back by 6 bases and J by 4 bases. The CDR3, as DNA: TGCGCCAGCACCCAAACAGCGGGGAGGGCAGATACGCAGTATTTT. This translates into CASTQTAGRADTQYF.

This clone was seen a few times. Other DNA sequences in this specimen translate into the identical CDR3. The chain carries TRBV15 and TRBJ2-3, with 8 positions matching TRBD2. Germline CDR1 is LNHNV and CDR2 is YYDKDF (reference sequence). This CDR3 comprises 15 residues. The junction had 0 bases not matched to a gene; V was cut back by 0 bases and J by 1 base. DNA of the CDR3: TGTGCCACCAGCAGAGAAGCGGGGGGCACAGATACGCAGTATTTT. Translated, it gives CATSREAGGTDTQYF.

This clone was detected once. The gene calls are TRBV9 and TRBJ2-5; TRBD2 agrees at 8 bases. Trimming cost V 6 bases and J 5 bases; bases outside gene matches: 6. Germline-derived CDR1 and CDR2 are SGDLS and YYNGEE. The CDR3 runs to 13 residues. The CDR3 spells CASTSGGRETQYF. CDR3 coding DNA: TGTGCCAGCACCAGCGGGGGTCGGGAGACCCAGTACTTC.

This chain uses TRBV5-6 with TRBJ2-2, with D tentatively TRBD1 (8 bases). Germline V gene lookup returns CDR1 SGHDT and CDR2 YYEEEE. The V end lost 0 bases, the J end lost 2 bases, and 14 bases lay between the germline ends. The CDR3 runs to 17 residues. This chain's CDR3 is CASSLAHRGGNTGELFF. The CDR3 nucleotides read TGTGCCAGCAGCTTGGCCCACAGGGGGGGCAACACCGGGGAGCTGTTTTTT.

The chain is built from TRBV7-5 and TRBJ1-2; the table's TRBD1 call for D was not verified on the DNA. TRBV7-5 is listed as a pseudogene. The CDR3 sequence is 17 residues long. The CDR3 loop reads CARSLGVRDRVSYGYTF. CDR3 in DNA: TGTGCCAGAAGCTTAGGAGTTAGGGACAGGGTCAGCTATGGCTACACCTTC.

The CDR3 spells CASSLMAGGGRYSYNEQFF. Here the CDR3 DNA reads TGTGCCAGCAGCTTGATGGCCGGGGGGGGGCGCTACTCCTACAATGAGCAGTTCTTC. The chain employs TRBV5-5 and TRBJ2-1; 8 bases fit TRBD2. CDR1 SGHKS and CDR2 YYEKEE come from the germline V gene (reference sequence). The CDR3 is made up of 19 amino acids. V lost 1 base, J lost 0 bases, and 12 bases stayed unmatched.

The V and J genes are TRBV28 and TRBJ1-1; D call uncertain. This CDR3 comprises 14 residues. In germline, CDR1 is MDHEN, CDR2 SYDVKM. V lost 10 bases and J lost 6, with 21 bases in between. CDR3 loop: CATKRGLPVSEAFF. In nucleotides, the CDR3 is TGTGCCACCAAACGGGGTCTACCCGTTTCTGAAGCTTTCTTT.

The rearrangement links TRBV4-2 to TRBJ1-2; TRBD1 matches at 7 bases. J gave up 10 bases and V 0 bases, and 8 bases lay outside the gene matches. This CDR3 spans 14 amino acids. CDR1 LGHNA and CDR2 YNFKEQ come from the germline V gene. The CDR3 bases are TGTGCCAGCAGCCAAGAGGAAGGGGACAGAGACTACACCTTC. This encodes CASSQEEGDRDYTF.

V usage is TRBV4-1 and J usage is TRBJ2-7, with 9 bases fitting TRBD1. Germline V gives CDR1 MGHRA, CDR2 YSYEKL. There are 15 residues in the CDR3. With 3 bases clipped from V and 3 bases from J, the junction kept 6 bases outside the gene matches. The CDR3, as DNA: TGCGCCAGCAGCCAGGATCCGGGACAGGGCTACGAGCAGTACTTC. It specifies CASSQDPGQGYEQYF.